The clone carrying this T cell receptor (beta chain) was counted a few times. Its matching antigen is unknown. The CDR3 is made up of 13 amino acids. V was clipped by 2 bases and J by 7 bases, with 9 bases between them. Germline CDR1 and CDR2: SNHLY and FYNNEI. The time point: cycle 4 day 1 (C4D1), after five to seven weeks of nivolumab. Every patient experienced relapse after autologous stem cell transplantation, and brentuximab vedotin exposure varied. The sample originates from a study of PD-1 blockade in classical Hodgkin lymphoma. Study outcomes and limitations: Patients who initiated nivolumab within 1 year of ASCT were excluded. Only CD4+ TCR diversity, not CD8+, had risen significantly by C4D1. What caused the repertoire differences, perhaps disease activity or prior therapy, remains undefined.

Clones were read by immunoSEQ multiplex PCR, and TCRdb kept only the in-frame ones, dropping some. This table holds tens of thousands of clones, nearly 80% found once. This rearrangement joins TRBV2 to TRBJ2-1, with D possibly matching TRBD1 (5 bases). The TCR comes from a human donor with classical Hodgkin lymphoma. Sequencing was performed on peripheral blood mononuclear cells (PBMCs), taken before the fourth cycle of nivolumab. The CDR3 sequence is CASSEQGMNEQFF. For the CDR3, the DNA is TGTGCCAGCAGTGAACAGGGAATGAATGAGCAGTTCTTC.